This passage covers 17 T cell receptor beta chains from one sample sequenced in a study of CD8 T cells in ankylosing spondylitis. TCRdb reprocessed the 5' RACE reads with MiXCR, giving one entry per CDR3 protein. The data hold 200,000 or so distinct CDR3 sequences, with 20% to 30% observed a single time. Sequencing was carried out using blood, either unsorted or a sorted T cell fraction (not recorded which). The receptors originated from a male donor with ankylosing spondylitis or in good health (not recorded which).

This clonotype has more than one count but fewer than ten. J is TRBJ2-5 and V is TRBV10-3; 12 nucleotides align to TRBD2. V gave up 5 bases and J gave up 2 bases; unmatched junction bases: 6. The CDR3 spans 16 residues. CDR1 ENHRY and CDR2 SYGVKD come from the germline V gene. The CDR3 sequence: CAISTGLAGGQETQYF. The CDR3 DNA sequence: TGTGCCATCAGTACAGGCCTAGCGGGAGGGCAAGAGACCCAGTACTTC.

The rearrangement links TRBV20-1 to TRBJ1-6; TRBD1 agrees at 10 bases. CDR1 and CDR2 (germline): DFQATT, SNEGSKA (reference sequence). The CDR3 has 15 amino acids. Losses at the gene ends were 0 bases for V and 7 bases for J; bases not matched to a gene: 3. The CDR3 DNA sequence: TGCAGTGCTAGAGATCCGGGACAGGGGAATTCACCCCTCCACTTT. Translation: CSARDPGQGNSPLHF.

The V gene is TRBV7-2, the J gene TRBJ2-3; 9 positions agree with TRBD2. The CDR3 runs 15 residues. Looked up from germline, CDR1 is SGHTA and CDR2 is FQGNSA. The V and J ends lost 1 base and 5 bases, in that order; junction bases with no gene match: 4. CDR3 bases: TGTGCCAGCAGCTTAGTTCCTAGCGGGGTAGATACGCAGTATTTT. It specifies CASSLVPSGVDTQYF.

Only a few counts were recorded for this clonotype. The gene calls are TRBV29-1 and TRBJ2-3; D is uncertain. The V end lost 3 bases, the J end lost 6 bases, and 10 bases lay between the germline ends. The CDR3 sequence is 12 residues long. CDR1 is SQVTM, CDR2 ANQGSEA, per germline. The CDR3 spells CSVDASWDTQYF. CDR3 nucleotides: TGCAGCGTTGACGCGTCTTGGGATACGCAGTATTTT.

The chain employs TRBV12-3 or TRBV12-4 and TRBJ2-7; weak D call: TRBD2 (6 bases). Trimming shortened V by 6 bases and J by 3 bases, and 12 bases separated the two germline ends. This CDR3 contains 13 residues. The CDR3 DNA reads as TGTGCCAGCAGGCGGGGCGGGCACTACGAGCAGTACTTC. This encodes CASRRGGHYEQYF.

At least ten counts were recorded for this clonotype. The rearrangement uses TRBV20-1 and TRBJ1-2, with 7 bases matching TRBD1. Germline V lookup: CDR1 DFQATT, CDR2 SNEGSKA (reference sequence). J gave up 4 bases and V 3 bases, and 2 bases lay outside the gene matches. This CDR3 contains 12 residues. The CDR3 sequence is CSARGTVYGYTF. DNA for the CDR3: TGCAGTGCTAGGGGGACAGTCTATGGCTACACCTTC.

This clonotype occurred a few times. The rearrangement links TRBV6-5 to TRBJ2-1; 8 bases line up with TRBD1. The junction had 10 bases not matched to a gene; V was cut back by 2 bases and J by 7 bases. This CDR3 contains 16 residues. Looked up from germline, CDR1 is MNHEY and CDR2 is SVGAGI. CDR3 in amino acids: CASSYGERQGRNEQFF. CDR3 nucleotides: TGTGCCAGCAGTTACGGGGAGCGACAGGGGAGGAATGAGCAGTTCTTC.

The J gene is TRBJ2-1, the V gene TRBV20-1; TRBD1 matches 7 bases. The CDR3 covers 13 residues. With 4 bases clipped from V and 6 bases from J, the junction kept 6 bases outside the gene matches. Germline loops: CDR1 DFQATT, CDR2 SNEGSKA (reference sequence). Here the CDR3 DNA reads TGCAGTGCTAACGACAGGGACAGCAATGAGCAGTTCTTC. Amino acid sequence: CSANDRDSNEQFF.

This clonotype was seen just once. The chain combines TRBV25-1 with TRBJ1-2; possible D gene TRBD1, 5 bases. V was trimmed by 2 bases and J by 7 bases, leaving 11 bases between them. In germline, CDR1 is MGHDK, CDR2 SYGVNS. The CDR3 is 13 amino acids. The CDR3 nucleotides are TGTGCCAGCAGTGAACGGGGGGAGGGTGGCTACACCTTC. Its translation: CASSERGEGGYTF.

V and J are TRBV29-1 and TRBJ2-5; D unclear. With 5 bases removed from V and 0 bases from J, the gap between germline ends came to 7 bases. The CDR3 totals 12 residues. Germline CDR1 reads SQVTM; CDR2 reads ANQGSEA. DNA for the CDR3: TGCAGCGTTAAAACGGACCAAGAGACCCAGTACTTC. It translates to CSVKTDQETQYF.

The V gene is TRBV5-1, the J gene TRBJ2-1; tentatively, D is TRBD2 (6 bases). Trimming stripped 0 bases from V and 5 bases from J, with 21 bases between. Germline CDR1 reads SGHRS; CDR2 reads YFSETQ. The CDR3 sequence is 18 residues long. CDR3 loop: CASSLGSAAGRLDNEQFF. CDR3 bases: TGCGCCAGCAGCTTGGGATCGGCGGCGGGACGACTGGACAATGAGCAGTTCTTC.

This clonotype was detected a few times. The chain links TRBV20-1 to TRBJ2-1, with 11 bases aligning to TRBD1. This CDR3 is 14 amino acids long. After removal of 6 bases from V and 8 bases from J, the junction contained 9 bases not matched to a gene. Germline assignment: CDR1 DFQATT and CDR2 SNEGSKA (reference sequence). CDR3 protein: CSAPGQGEIYEQFF. The CDR3 nucleotides read TGCAGTGCCCCGGGACAGGGGGAAATCTATGAGCAGTTCTTC.

CDR3 DNA sequence: TGTGCCAGCAGTGAAAGGACGGGGGATTCACCCCTCCACTTT. This codes for CASSERTGDSPLHF. The V call is TRBV6-1, the J call TRBJ1-6, with D perhaps TRBD1 (5 bases). The CDR3 runs to 14 residues. The germline V gene encodes CDR1 MNHNS and CDR2 SASEGT. V was shortened by 2 bases and J by 8 bases, with 10 bases between the two germline ends.

This clonotype was counted many times. The rearrangement joins TRBV5-6 to TRBJ2-3; D possibly corresponds to TRBD1 (5 bases). This CDR3 region has 15 residues. The V gene lost 4 bases and the J gene lost 4 bases, with 16 bases spanning the gap. CDR1 is SGHDT, CDR2 YYEEEE, per germline. For the CDR3, the DNA is TGTGCCAGCAGCAAAGACAGTATCCCGGCAGATACGCAGTATTTT. Encoded protein: CASSKDSIPADTQYF.

To note about this clonotype: A much larger clone differs from this one at a single base, so this may be a read error. DNA of the CDR3: TGTGCCGGCAGTCCACCGGGACAGGGTACTTCACCCCTCCACTTT. This sequence encodes CAGSPPGQGTSPLHF. This chain connects TRBV12-3 or TRBV12-4 to TRBJ1-6; TRBD1 matches at 9 bases. The CDR3 runs to 15 residues.

The DNA for the CDR3 is TGCGCCAGCAGCCAAGCCCCGGGTATGGCAGATACGCAGTATTTT. It translates to CASSQAPGMADTQYF. The V call is TRBV4-1, the J call TRBJ2-3; D unresolved. Trimming took 1 base from V and 4 from J, leaving 12 bases between them. Germline values: CDR1 MGHRA, CDR2 YSYEKL. The CDR3 covers 15 residues.

This clonotype was observed a few times. The V gene is TRBV10-3, the J gene TRBJ1-1; no definite D call. Trimming removed 3 bases from V and 9 bases from J, with 20 bases in between. The germline V gene has CDR1 ENHRY and CDR2 SYGVKD. The CDR3 sequence is 15 residues long. The CDR3 is CAISEGRRDRFKAFF. Here the CDR3 DNA reads TGTGCCATCAGTGAAGGTAGGAGAGATCGATTCAAAGCTTTCTTT.